This TCR beta chain stems from a study of post-analysis software for immune sequencing data. For the study at large: Both relapsing-remitting and secondary progressive multiple sclerosis featured among the disease courses, as did progressive-relapsing multiple sclerosis.

Germline values: CDR1 SGHRS, CDR2 YFSETQ. The CDR3 spans 12 residues. With 0 bases removed from V and 10 bases from J, the gap between germline ends came to 10 bases. Study findings and constraints: By F measure, samples from a shared preparation batch strongly co-clustered. Among 4 or 5 TRBV segments more frequent in patients than controls were TRBV5-6, TRBV5-1 and TRBV20-1.

In the case of this clonotype: The antigen is not known.

Built from TCR beta cDNA, the libraries had unique molecular identifiers in them. Each CDR3 protein is one row after TCRdb ran MiXCR on the PCR reads. The sample lists about 400,000 distinct CDR3 sequences, roughly 30% occurring once. The material sequenced was blood. The chain uses TRBV5-1 and TRBJ1-1, with D possibly TRBD1 on 6 matching bases. This sequence originates from a girl aged 10 to 17 with multiple sclerosis. DNA of the CDR3: TGCGCCAGCAGCTTGGAGGGGGACGGAGCTTTCTTT. Protein: CASSLEGDGAFF.